The rows below give T cell receptor beta chains drawn from one sample of a study of T cell responses to AZD1222 COVID-19 vaccine. The data were produced by immunoSEQ multiplex PCR, yet TCRdb's version contains in-frame clones alone and is incomplete. This table has about 70,000 clones, roughly 86% appearing once. The sequences come from peripheral blood, collected on day 0 of MenACWY control vaccination. The receptors come from an adult in good health. The CDR3 runs from the conserved cysteine through the conserved F or W. D genes are given only for firm matches.

cdr3_aa cdr3_length d_call v_call
CASSIQGHLGYTF 13 NA TRBV19
CAIRPTRDTDTQYF 14 NA TRBV10-3
CASRLRDSLSSGYTF 15 TRBD1 TRBV6-6
CASSYSPYNSPLHF 14 NA TRBV6-8
CASSPAPIGNNSPLHF 16 NA TRBV7-2
CASSQGIPTDNEQFF 15 NA TRBV4-3
CASSFGTTKGQETQYF 16 NA TRBV5-1
CASSPGLYGYTF 12 NA TRBV14
CATSVGYGYTF 11 NA TRBV24-1
CASSLGLAGGPEQFF 15 TRBD2 TRBV7-2
CASSHEQGSNEQYF 14 NA TRBV23-1
CASSERRGSGTGELFF 16 NA TRBV9
CASSPQGYGYTF 12 TRBD1 TRBV7-8
CASSFRDSNQPQHF 14 NA TRBV2
CASSLVLNTEAFF 13 NA TRBV11-2
CASSAAYGYTF 11 NA TRBV9
CASSLAASVGYGYTF 15 NA TRBV5-1
CASRSTGVNEKLFF 14 NA TRBV28
CASATDRNSNQPQHF 15 NA TRBV7-8
CASSFGRPYEQYF 13 NA TRBV27
CAWRRPLAGGTETQYF 16 TRBD2 TRBV30
CASSPGQGMFSNYGYTF 17 TRBD1 TRBV5-1
CASSPFPTTSGGHYNEQFF 19 TRBD2 TRBV7-3
CATKSSGYSGNTIYF 15 NA TRBV24-1
CASSSGPGNTIYF 13 NA TRBV7-2
CASRGDSDFQETQYF 15 NA TRBV6-5
CASSHDRGQNYGYTF 15 TRBD1 TRBV7-2
CASSYYTGLARNIQYF 16 TRBD2 TRBV7-8
CASSPGTGWGDTQYF 15 TRBD1 TRBV7-2
CASSPDSGLRATQYF 15 TRBD2 TRBV3-1/TRBV3-2
CALGGLSYEQYF 12 TRBD1 TRBV30
CASSFVGVTEAFF 13 NA TRBV12-3/TRBV12-4
CASSEGQSGNTIYF 14 NA TRBV9
CASSLSWGNQPQHF 14 NA TRBV19